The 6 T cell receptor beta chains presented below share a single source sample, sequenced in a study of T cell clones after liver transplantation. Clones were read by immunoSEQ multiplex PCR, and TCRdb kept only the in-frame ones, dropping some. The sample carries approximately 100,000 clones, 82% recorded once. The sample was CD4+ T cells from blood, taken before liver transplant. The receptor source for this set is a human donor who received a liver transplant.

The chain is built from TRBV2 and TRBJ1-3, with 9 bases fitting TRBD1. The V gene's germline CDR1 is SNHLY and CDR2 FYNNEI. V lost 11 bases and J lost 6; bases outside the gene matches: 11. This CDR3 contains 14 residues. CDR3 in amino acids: CAAGQGLLENTIYF. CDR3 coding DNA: TGTGCCGCGGGACAGGGCCTTTTGGAAAACACCATATATTTT. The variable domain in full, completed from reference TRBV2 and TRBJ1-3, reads EPEVTQTPSHQVTQMGQEVILRCVPISNHLYFYWYRQILGQKVEFLVSFYNNEISEKSEIFDDQFSVERPDGSNFTLKIRSTKLEDSAMYFCAAGQGLLENTIYFGEGSWLTVV.

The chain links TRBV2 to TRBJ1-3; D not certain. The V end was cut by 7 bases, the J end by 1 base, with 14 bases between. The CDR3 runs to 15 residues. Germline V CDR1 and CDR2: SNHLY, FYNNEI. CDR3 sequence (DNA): TGTGCCAGCAAACCCCCCCGCGGTTCTGGAAACACCATATATTTT. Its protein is CASKPPRGSGNTIYF.

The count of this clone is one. CDR3 in amino acids: CASSFRDRGLYEQYF. In nucleotides, the CDR3 is TGTGCCAGCAGCTTCCGGGACAGGGGACTCTACGAGCAGTACTTC. This chain uses TRBV5-4 with TRBJ2-7; 10 nucleotides line up with TRBD1. CDR1 SGHNT and CDR2 YYREEE come from the germline V gene (reference sequence). The CDR3 contains 15 residues. Trimming at V came to 2 bases and at J to 3 bases, leaving 5 bases not matched to a gene.

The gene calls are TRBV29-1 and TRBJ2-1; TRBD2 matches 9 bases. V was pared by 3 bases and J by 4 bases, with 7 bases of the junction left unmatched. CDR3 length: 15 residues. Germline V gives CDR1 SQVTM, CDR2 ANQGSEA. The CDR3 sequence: CSVDRNSGGYNEQFF. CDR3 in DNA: TGCAGCGTTGACCGGAATAGCGGGGGATACAATGAGCAGTTCTTC.

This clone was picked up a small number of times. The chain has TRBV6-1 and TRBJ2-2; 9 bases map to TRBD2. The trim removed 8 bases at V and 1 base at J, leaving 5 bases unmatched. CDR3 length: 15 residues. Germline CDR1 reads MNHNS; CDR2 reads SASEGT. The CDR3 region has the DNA TGTGCCAGCGGTCGGACTAGCGTGAACACCGGGGAGCTGTTTTTT. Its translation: CASGRTSVNTGELFF.

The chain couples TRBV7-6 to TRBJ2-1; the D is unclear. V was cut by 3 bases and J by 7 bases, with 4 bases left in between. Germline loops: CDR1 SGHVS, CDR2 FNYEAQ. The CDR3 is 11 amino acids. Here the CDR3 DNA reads TGTGCCAGCAGCTTCCAGAATGAGCAGTTCTTC. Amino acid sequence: CASSFQNEQFF. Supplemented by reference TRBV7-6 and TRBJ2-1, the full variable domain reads GAGVSQSPRYKVTKRGQDVALRCDPISGHVSLYWYRQALGQGPEFLTYFNYEAQQDKSGLPNDRFSAERPEGSISTLTIQRTEQRDSAMYRCASSFQNEQFFGPGTRLTVL.